One sample yielded the 21 T cell receptor beta chains listed below, sequenced in a study of blood T cell repertoires in COVID-19. Generated by immunoSEQ multiplex PCR, the TCRdb table keeps only in-frame clones and is missing some. The top ten hold roughly 4.9% of the sample, which has just under 150,000 clones, roughly 80% seen once. Sequencing was performed on peripheral blood. These TCRs come from a human donor in a cohort sampled during active COVID-19.

This clone was seen once. The chain employs TRBV28 and TRBJ2-3; possible D gene TRBD2, 6 bases. The CDR3 length is 16 residues. CDR1 MDHEN and CDR2 SYDVKM come from the germline V gene. The ends were cut back, 7 bases at V and 0 bases at J, with 17 bases in the middle. CDR3 in DNA: TGTGCCAGCAAGGGCCATGTTGCGGGGAGCACAGATACGCAGTATTTT. Amino acid sequence: CASKGHVAGSTDTQYF.

This clone was counted once. The chain joins TRBV6-6 to TRBJ2-3, with a tentative D call TRBD1 (6 bases). CDR1 MNHNY and CDR2 SVGAGI come from the germline V gene (reference sequence). The CDR3 covers 19 residues. V was cut by 5 bases and J by 0 bases, with 24 bases left in between. The CDR3 spells CASSLFATGWETSTDTQYF. CDR3 nucleotide sequence: TGTGCCAGCAGTCTATTTGCGACAGGTTGGGAGACTAGCACAGATACGCAGTATTTT.

This clone was recorded only once. The chain couples TRBV19 to TRBJ2-3; perhaps TRBD1 as D (7 bases). The CDR3 totals 20 residues. The germline V and J ends were trimmed by 1 base and 2 bases, with 25 bases remaining between them. Germline V gene lookup returns CDR1 LNHDA and CDR2 SQIVND (reference sequence). DNA of the CDR3: TGTGCCAGTAGTATAGGGGGGGACAGCATATTTATCTTATTCACAGATACGCAGTATTTT. This codes for CASSIGGDSIFILFTDTQYF.

In DNA, the CDR3 is TGTGCCAGTGGACAGAATCCGAACACCGGGGAGCTGTTTTTT. Its protein is CASGQNPNTGELFF. The V gene is TRBV19, the J gene TRBJ2-2; D perhaps matches TRBD1 (6 bases). V lost 8 bases and J 0 bases, leaving 10 bases between the germline ends. Germline CDR1 LNHDA, CDR2 SQIVND (reference sequence). This CDR3 has 14 amino acids.

The chain couples TRBV5-4 to TRBJ2-2, with D tentatively TRBD2 (7 bases). V shed 5 bases and J shed 4 bases, with 12 bases lying between them. The germline V gene encodes CDR1 SGHNT and CDR2 YYREEE (reference sequence). This CDR3 spans 14 amino acids. CDR3 amino acids: CASRPGGPTGELFF. CDR3 nucleotides: TGTGCCAGCAGGCCGGGGGGCCCCACCGGGGAGCTGTTTTTT.

The chain combines TRBV30 with TRBJ1-2; 7 nucleotides agree with TRBD1. This CDR3 region has 11 residues. The junction had 1 base not matched to a gene; V was cut back by 5 bases and J by 4 bases. CDR1 is GTSNPN and CDR2 is SVGIG in the germline V gene (reference sequence). CDR3 loop: CAWSGGYGYTF. CDR3 DNA sequence: TGTGCCTGGTCAGGGGGCTATGGCTACACCTTC. The complete variable domain, with remaining parts taken from reference TRBV30 and TRBJ1-2, reads SQTIHQWPATLVQPVGSPLSLECTVEGTSNPNLYWYRQAAGRGLQLLFYSVGIGQISSEVPQNLSASRPQDRQFILSSKKLLLSDSGFYLCAWSGGYGYTFGSGTRLTVV.

J is TRBJ1-1 and V is TRBV6-5, with D unclear. The V and J ends lost 8 bases and 4 bases respectively, with 8 bases between them. The CDR3 is made up of 11 amino acids. In germline, CDR1 is MNHEY, CDR2 SVGAGI. CDR3 nucleotides: TGTGCCAGCCTTACTTCCACTGAAGCTTTCTTT. Its protein product is CASLTSTEAFF.

This chain connects TRBV15 to TRBJ1-2; tentatively, D is TRBD1 (5 bases). The V gene's germline CDR1 is LNHNV and CDR2 YYDKDF (reference sequence). The V end lost 0 bases, the J end lost 5 bases, and 10 bases lay between the germline ends. The CDR3 sequence is 14 residues long. The CDR3 coding sequence is TGTGCCACCAGCAGAGAGCAGGGAGGGTATGGCTACACCTTC. It encodes CATSREQGGYGYTF.

This clone occurred once. One end of the junction varies from germline; a read error may be responsible. The genes are TRBV25-1 and TRBJ2-3; 10 bases align to TRBD2. The germline CDR1 and CDR2 sequences are MGHDK and SYGVNS. CDR3 size: 17 residues. The CDR3 nucleotides are TGTGCCAGCAGTGAGCCGGCTAAGCGGGAGGGCACACATACGCAGTATTTT. Amino acids: CASSEPAKREGTHTQYF.

This chain uses TRBV6-6 with TRBJ1-2; D call uncertain. The length of the CDR3 is 14 residues. With 7 bases removed from V and 2 bases from J, the gap between germline ends came to 14 bases. Germline assignment: CDR1 MNHNY and CDR2 SVGAGI (reference sequence). The DNA for the CDR3 is TGTGCCAGCACAACCGCCGGGATAAACTATGGCTACACCTTC. Translating it yields CASTTAGINYGYTF.

The V call is TRBV6-2 or TRBV6-3, the J call TRBJ2-7; D is possibly TRBD2 (6 bases). The length of the CDR3 is 14 residues. Germline CDR1 is MNHEY and CDR2 is SVGEGT. V was shortened by 5 bases and J by 3 bases, with 14 bases between the two germline ends. CDR3 amino acids: CASSEVGTLYEQYF. The CDR3 region has the DNA TGTGCCAGCAGTGAGGTGGGGACTCTCTACGAGCAGTACTTC.

The J gene is TRBJ2-3, the V gene TRBV7-9, with D possibly matching TRBD1 (5 bases). The germline CDR1 and CDR2 sequences are SEHNR and FQNEAQ (reference sequence). With 5 bases removed from V and 4 bases from J, the gap between germline ends came to 10 bases. The length of the CDR3 is 13 residues. CDR3: CASSPKGPDTQYF. The CDR3 nucleotides are TGTGCCAGCAGCCCCAAGGGGCCAGATACGCAGTATTTT.

The V call is TRBV28, the J call TRBJ1-4; TRBD1 is a possible D gene (5 bases). V gave up 7 bases and J gave up 8 bases, with 17 bases separating them. The CDR3 runs to 14 residues. From germline, CDR1 is MDHEN and CDR2 SYDVKM. The CDR3 loop is CASINNGGGEKLFF. In DNA form, the CDR3 reads TGTGCCAGCATTAATAACGGGGGGGGAGAAAAACTGTTTTTT.

This chain uses TRBV28 with TRBJ1-4, with D maybe TRBD1 (5 bases). This CDR3 is 14 amino acids long. Germline V CDR1 and CDR2: MDHEN, SYDVKM. The V end was cut by 5 bases, the J end by 8 bases, with 15 bases between. The CDR3 nucleotides are TGTGCCAGCAGTCGCGGGGGGTCTGGAGAAAAACTGTTTTTT. It yields the protein CASSRGGSGEKLFF.

The V gene is TRBV11-1, the J gene TRBJ2-7; 13 positions match TRBD2. Unmatched junction bases numbered 1, after V lost 9 bases and J lost 2 bases. The CDR3 is 13 residues long. The germline CDR1 and CDR2 sequences are SGHAT and FQDESV (reference sequence). Here the CDR3 DNA reads TGTGCCAGGGGACTAGCGGGAACCTACGAGCAGTACGTC. Amino acid sequence: CARGLAGTYEQYV.

This chain connects TRBV27 to TRBJ2-7, with TRBD1 as a possible D gene (5 bases). This CDR3 spans 18 amino acids. Looked up from germline, CDR1 is MNHEY and CDR2 is SMNVEV (reference sequence). Trimming removed 5 bases from V and 1 base from J, with 24 bases in between. The CDR3: CASSGWLADSPPSYEQYV. Written as DNA, the CDR3 is TGTGCCAGCAGTGGCTGGCTGGCTGACAGTCCGCCGTCCTACGAGCAGTACGTC.

This clone came up a few times. The chain combines TRBV24-1 with TRBJ2-1; the match to TRBD1 covers 10 bases. The CDR3 spans 16 residues. V shed 0 bases, J shed 10 bases, and the junction held 8 bases outside the gene matches. Germline V gene lookup returns CDR1 KGHDR and CDR2 SFDVKD. The CDR3 is CATSDLPGQGMGEQFF. In DNA form, the CDR3 reads TGTGCCACCAGTGATTTGCCGGGACAGGGGATGGGAGAGCAGTTCTTC.

V gene TRBV5-1 combines with J gene TRBJ2-1, with TRBD1 identical over 11 bases. This CDR3 is 15 amino acids long. Germline loops: CDR1 SGHRS, CDR2 YFSETQ. Trimming at V came to 6 bases and at J to 7 bases, leaving 9 bases not matched to a gene. The CDR3 DNA sequence: TGCGCCAGCATAGTCGGGACAGGGGGGCAAAATGAGCAGTTCTTC. It specifies CASIVGTGGQNEQFF.

The J gene is TRBJ1-3, the V gene TRBV23-1; D is uncertain. TRBV23-1 is reported as an ORF; its role is uncertain. V was clipped by 2 bases and J by 4 bases, with 15 bases between them. This CDR3 is 16 amino acids long. CDR3 in DNA: TGCGCCAGCAGTCAACGCCGTTTGAGATCGGGAAACACCATATATTTT. Its protein is CASSQRRLRSGNTIYF.

V usage is TRBV14 and J usage is TRBJ2-3; 10 bases line up with TRBD1. Unmatched junction bases numbered 2, after V lost 2 bases and J lost 3 bases. The CDR3 runs 15 residues. Per germline, CDR1 SGHDN and CDR2 FVKESK. CDR3 DNA sequence: TGTGCCAGCAGCCAACGGGACAGGGGAACAGATACGCAGTATTTT. It encodes CASSQRDRGTDTQYF.

The chain couples TRBV29-1 to TRBJ2-6; the D gene is possibly TRBD2 (6 bases). V gave up 3 bases and J gave up 4 bases, with 10 bases separating them. CDR1 SQVTM and CDR2 ANQGSEA come from the germline V gene. The CDR3 length is 14 residues. DNA of the CDR3: TGCAGCGTTGATACGGGAGCGGGGGCCAACGTCCTGACTTTC. Protein product: CSVDTGAGANVLTF.